Reported below is one T cell receptor (beta chain). The sample comes from a study of cytomegalovirus exposure and HLA in healthy donors. About the study: Caucasian-associated ancestry cluster membership applied to approximately 80% of about 370 genotyped donors.

13 Jbeta primers and 60 Vbeta primers were used for the PCR. Libraries were prepared by immunoSEQ multiplex PCR; TCRdb keeps only in-frame clonotypes and omits some of them. This table has under 200,000 clones, 68% appearing once. Per germline, CDR1 SGDLS and CDR2 YYNGEE. CDR3 length equals 15 residues. V gave up 1 base and J gave up 7 bases; unmatched junction bases: 6. Material: PBMCs. The receptor was derived from a man in his fifties or sixties in good health and CMV-seronegative. This rearrangement joins TRBV9 to TRBJ2-1; TRBD2 aligns across 9 bases. The CDR3 DNA sequence: TGTGCCAGCAGCGTAAGTCGAGCGGGGGGTAATGAGCAGTTCTTC. Translated: CASSVSRAGGNEQFF.